A single sample is the source of the 10 T cell receptor beta chains below, sequenced in a study of untreated major depressive disorder. Using immunoSEQ multiplex PCR, the repertoire was profiled, and TCRdb retains in-frame clones only, with some absent. The data contain 20,000 to 25,000 clones, roughly 86% of them singletons. The source material was CD4+ T cells from PBMCs. The receptors come from a woman in her 30s in good health.

V gene TRBV10-2 combines with J gene TRBJ1-5; D might be TRBD1 (6 bases). Trimming left V 7 bases short and J 7 bases short, with 14 bases between. Per germline, CDR1 WSHSY and CDR2 SAAADI. This CDR3 region has 13 residues. Here the CDR3 reads CASMTGLGQPQHF. In nucleotides, the CDR3 is TGCGCCAGCATGACAGGTTTAGGCCAGCCCCAGCATTTT.

The chain employs TRBV4-3 and TRBJ1-4, with D perhaps TRBD1 (6 bases). The ends were cut back, 0 bases at V and 8 bases at J, with 13 bases in the middle. This CDR3 contains 15 residues. Germline assignment: CDR1 LGHNA and CDR2 YSLEER. The CDR3 loop is CASSQDPGVPEKLFF. Written as DNA, the CDR3 is TGCGCCAGCAGCCAAGATCCAGGGGTTCCCGAAAAACTGTTTTTT.

This clone has a single count. The chain links TRBV2 to TRBJ1-5; no reliable D call. CDR3 length: 14 amino acids. The germline V and J ends were trimmed by 4 bases and 0 bases, with 7 bases remaining between them. CDR1 is SNHLY, CDR2 FYNNEI, per germline. CDR3 protein: CASSAWRSNQPQHF. The CDR3 DNA reads TGTGCCAGCAGTGCTTGGCGTAGCAATCAGCCCCAGCATTTT.

This chain joins TRBV7-2 and TRBJ2-7; 9 bases match TRBD2. Trimming took 2 bases from V and 1 from J; bases not matched to a gene: 12. Germline CDR1 is SGHTA and CDR2 is FQGNSA. The CDR3 covers 18 residues. The CDR3 reads CASSLRTSLAGGSYEQYF. The CDR3 nucleotides are TGTGCCAGCAGCTTAAGGACCAGCTTGGCGGGGGGGTCCTACGAGCAGTACTTC.

The chain is built from TRBV5-1 and TRBJ2-1, with TRBD2 matching 11 bases. The CDR3 extends over 14 amino acids. CDR1 is SGHRS and CDR2 is YFSETQ in the germline V gene. The junction had 3 bases not matched to a gene; V was cut back by 6 bases and J by 4 bases. CDR3 in amino acids: CASNSGGEYNEQFF. The CDR3 DNA sequence: TGCGCCAGCAATAGCGGGGGGGAATACAATGAGCAGTTCTTC. The full variable domain, its missing parts supplied by reference TRBV5-1 and TRBJ2-1, is KAGVTQTPRYLIKTRGQQVTLSCSPISGHRSVSWYQQTPGQGLQFLFEYFSETQRNKGNFPGRFSGRQFSNSRSEMNVSTLELGDSALYLCASNSGGEYNEQFFGPGTRLTVL.

The chain has TRBV7-2 and TRBJ1-4, with D possibly TRBD1 on 5 matching bases. V was clipped by 2 bases and J by 5 bases, with 9 bases between them. The germline gives CDR1 SGHTA, CDR2 FQGNSA. This CDR3 contains 14 residues. The CDR3 bases are TGTGCCAGCAGCTTATCCCGACAGAATGAAAAACTGTTTTTT. This codes for CASSLSRQNEKLFF.

The V call is TRBV7-2, the J call TRBJ1-2; D gene uncertain. Germline CDR1 is SGHTA and CDR2 is FQGNSA. The V gene lost 1 base and the J gene lost 4 bases, with 13 bases spanning the gap. There are 15 residues in the CDR3. The CDR3 protein is CASSLGPGAGYGYTF. The DNA for the CDR3 is TGTGCCAGCAGCTTAGGTCCGGGAGCGGGCTATGGCTACACCTTC.

V gene TRBV30 combines with J gene TRBJ1-6, with 7 bases matching TRBD1. V lost 3 bases, J lost 7 bases, and 6 bases stayed unmatched. Germline V gene sequence: CDR1 GTSNPN, CDR2 SVGIG (reference sequence). The CDR3 is made up of 14 amino acids. DNA for the CDR3: TGTGCCTGGAGGGGGGGACAGCGAAATTCACCCCTCCACTTT. Residues: CAWRGGQRNSPLHF.

This rearrangement joins TRBV18 to TRBJ1-1, with 11 positions matching TRBD1. The CDR3 consists of 14 residues. Trimming took 4 bases from V and 2 from J; bases not matched to a gene: 0. The germline V gene has CDR1 KGHSH and CDR2 LQKENI. CDR3 DNA: TGTGCCAGCTCACGGACAGGGGGCAACACTGAAGCTTTCTTT. Translating gives CASSRTGGNTEAFF. Full variable domain (outside the CDR3, taken from reference TRBV18 and TRBJ1-1): NAGVMQNPRHLVRRRGQEARLRCSPMKGHSHVYWYRQLPEEGLKFMVYLQKENIIDESGMPKERFSAEFPKEGPSILRIQQVVRGDSAAYFCASSRTGGNTEAFFGQGTRLTVV.

This chain links TRBV14 with TRBJ1-6, with 9 bases identical to TRBD1. In germline, CDR1 is SGHDN, CDR2 FVKESK. The CDR3 contains 16 residues. The V gene end was trimmed by 4 bases and the J gene end by 7 bases; junction bases not matched to a gene: 8. Here the CDR3 reads CASSLYTGTGNSPLHF. The DNA for the CDR3 is TGTGCCAGCAGCCTATACACCGGGACAGGGAATTCACCCCTCCACTTT.